The sequence of this T cell receptor beta chain was determined in a study of control samples from healthy donors and cancer patients. The data were produced by immunoSEQ multiplex PCR, yet TCRdb's version contains in-frame clones alone and is incomplete. The data contain 88,000 or so clones, about 94% of them singletons. V dropped 7 bases and J dropped 0 bases, with 13 bases sitting between them. Looked up from germline, CDR1 is ENHRY and CDR2 is SYGVKD. The CDR3 spans 15 residues. The chain uses TRBV10-3 and TRBJ1-3; D remains ambiguous. Sequenced material: blood. This TCR derives from a woman aged 18-29 years in good health. CDR3 sequence: CAITKTASSGNTIYF. Here the CDR3 DNA reads TGTGCCATCACTAAGACGGCTAGCTCTGGAAACACCATATATTTT.